This is a list of T cell receptor beta chains from one sample in a study of blood T cell repertoires in COVID-19. The protocol was immunoSEQ multiplex PCR, while the TCRdb copy is restricted to in-frame clones and leaves out a portion. The data hold approximately 160,000 clones, with about 88% observed a single time. The sequenced material came from peripheral blood. Receptors were obtained from a woman aged 80 or over with acute or convalescent COVID-19. The CDR3 runs from the conserved cysteine through the conserved F or W. The D gene is left open where the match is weak. Expanded clones get a size class; other rows say once, few or many, or leave the size out.

J gene,V gene,clone size,D gene,CDR3 DNA,CDR3 protein
TRBJ2-5,TRBV6-1,NA,TRBD1,TGTGCCAGCAGTGAAACCAGGACAGGGTGGCAGACCCAGTACTTC,CASSETRTGWQTQYF
TRBJ1-2,TRBV7-6,NA,TRBD1,TGTGCCAGCAGCTCCGGACAGGGTTACGGCTATGGCTACACCTTC,CASSSGQGYGYGYTF
TRBJ1-6,TRBV5-4,NA,NA,TGTGCCAGCTTCTCTGTCGGGGTGAATTCACCCCTCCACTTT,CASFSVGVNSPLHF
TRBJ1-3,TRBV5-6,NA,NA,TGTGCCAGCAGCCAATTGAGATCTGGAAACACCATATATTTT,CASSQLRSGNTIYF
TRBJ2-2,TRBV5-1,few,TRBD1,TGCGCCAGCAGCTTGTCCAGGGGGCTCGCGAACACCGGGGAGCTGTTTTTT,CASSLSRGLANTGELFF
TRBJ2-7,TRBV18,NA,TRBD1,TGTGCCAGCTCACCCGGGACAGGGGTCTACGAGCAGTACTTC,CASSPGTGVYEQYF
TRBJ1-6,TRBV20-1,NA,NA,TGCAGTGCTAGTGACGTGGGGCATTTTTCACCCCTCCACTTT,CSASDVGHFSPLHF
TRBJ2-7,TRBV30,NA,TRBD2,TGTGCCTGGACTGGGGGGGACGAGCAGTACTTC,CAWTGGDEQYF
TRBJ1-2,TRBV7-9,few,NA,TGTGCCAGCAGCGGCCCAGGGGACTATGGCTACACCTTC,CASSGPGDYGYTF
TRBJ2-7,TRBV6-5,NA,TRBD1,TGTGCCAGCACCCCCCTTTCCGGGACAGGGAACGAGCAGTACTTC,CASTPLSGTGNEQYF
TRBJ1-3,TRBV2,NA,NA,TGTGCCAGCAGTGAAATTGGAGGATCCTTTCCACTTACCTTT,CASSEIGGSFPLTF
TRBJ1-2,TRBV6-5,NA,NA,TGTGCCAGCAGTTACAGTGAGGGGAGGAGCTATGGCTACACCTTC,CASSYSEGRSYGYTF
TRBJ2-3,TRBV5-8,NA,TRBD2,TGTGCCAGCAGCTTCGGGGGGGGGCCAGCAGATACGCAGTATTTT,CASSFGGGPADTQYF
TRBJ2-7,TRBV2,NA,NA,TGTGCCAGCCGGGGGTCCTACGAGCAGTACTTC,CASRGSYEQYF
TRBJ1-5,TRBV4-2,NA,TRBD1,TGTGCCAGCAGCCAAGACGGGACAGGGTTCAATCAGCCCCAGCATTTT,CASSQDGTGFNQPQHF
TRBJ1-1,TRBV19,few,NA,TGTGCCAGTAGTATAGCTGGAGGTGGAACTGAAGCTTTCTTT,CASSIAGGGTEAFF
TRBJ1-1,TRBV2,NA,NA,TGTGCCAGCACCCTAACAGGCGAAGCTTTCTTT,CASTLTGEAFF
TRBJ1-4,TRBV10-2,NA,NA,TGCGCCAGCAAAGACGCGACCTGGGCCGACACCTCCAGGGAAAAACTGTTTTTT,CASKDATWADTSREKLFF
TRBJ2-3,TRBV30,once,TRBD2,TGTGCCTGGAGAACTAGCGGGGGGGCCACAGATACGCAGTATTTT,CAWRTSGGATDTQYF
TRBJ2-3,TRBV20-1,NA,NA,TGCAGTGCTAGTACACAGGGTATGGGCACAGATACGCAGTATTTT,CSASTQGMGTDTQYF
TRBJ2-7,TRBV5-4,NA,TRBD2,TGTGCCAGCAGCGTCGGGGGGGACACCTACGAGCAGTACTTC,CASSVGGDTYEQYF
TRBJ2-7,TRBV19,few,TRBD1,TGTGCCAGTAGCCGGCCGGGACCGGGACAGGGAAGTTACGAGCAGTACTTC,CASSRPGPGQGSYEQYF
TRBJ1-4,TRBV19,NA,NA,TGTGCCAGTAGTCCCCGTGGAGGCGTCAATGAAAAACTGTTTTTT,CASSPRGGVNEKLFF
TRBJ1-5,TRBV5-1,NA,TRBD1,TGCGCCAGCAGCCTGGGAACAGGGGAACAGCCCCAGCATTTT,CASSLGTGEQPQHF
TRBJ2-3,TRBV4-1,NA,TRBD2,TGCGCCAGCAGCCAAGATCGAAGCGGGGGGGTGTCAGATACGCAGTATTTT,CASSQDRSGGVSDTQYF
TRBJ1-2,TRBV3-1/TRBV3-2,NA,TRBD1,TGTGCCAGCAGCCCAATGGACAGGGTCTATGGCTACACCTTC,CASSPMDRVYGYTF
TRBJ2-1,TRBV6-6,NA,TRBD2,TGTGCCAGCAGTTACTCGACTACTAGCGGTAGGGATGAGCAGTTCTTC,CASSYSTTSGRDEQFF
TRBJ1-1,TRBV6-2/TRBV6-3,NA,NA,TGTGCCAGCAGTTCCAACAGGGACGTCACTGAAGCTTTCTTT,CASSSNRDVTEAFF
TRBJ2-6,TRBV5-1,NA,TRBD1,TGCGCCAGCAGCTTGGTAAGGGGGCGATCCGGGGCCAACGTCCTGACTTTC,CASSLVRGRSGANVLTF
TRBJ2-1,TRBV3-1/TRBV3-2,NA,NA,TGTGCCAGCAGCCCACTCGGTGGTAAAGATGAGCAGTTCTTC,CASSPLGGKDEQFF
TRBJ2-1,TRBV4-1,NA,NA,TGCGCCAGCAGCCATGGGGAGCATGGGAATGAGCAGTTCTTC,CASSHGEHGNEQFF